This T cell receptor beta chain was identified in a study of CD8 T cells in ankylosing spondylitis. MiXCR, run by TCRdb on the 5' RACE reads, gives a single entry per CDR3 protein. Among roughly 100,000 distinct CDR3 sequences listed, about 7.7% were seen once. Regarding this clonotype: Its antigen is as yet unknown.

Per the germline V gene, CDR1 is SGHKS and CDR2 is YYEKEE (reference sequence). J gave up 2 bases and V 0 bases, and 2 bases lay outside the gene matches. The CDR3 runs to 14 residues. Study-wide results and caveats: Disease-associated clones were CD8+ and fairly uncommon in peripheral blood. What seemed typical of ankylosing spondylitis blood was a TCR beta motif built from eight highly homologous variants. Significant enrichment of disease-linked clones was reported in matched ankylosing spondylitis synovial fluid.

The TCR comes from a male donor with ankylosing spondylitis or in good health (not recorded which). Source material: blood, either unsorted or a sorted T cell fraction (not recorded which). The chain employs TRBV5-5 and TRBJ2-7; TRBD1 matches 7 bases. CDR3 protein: CASSLGGQTYEQYF. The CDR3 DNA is TGTGCCAGCAGCTTGGGGGGACAGACCTACGAGCAGTACTTC.